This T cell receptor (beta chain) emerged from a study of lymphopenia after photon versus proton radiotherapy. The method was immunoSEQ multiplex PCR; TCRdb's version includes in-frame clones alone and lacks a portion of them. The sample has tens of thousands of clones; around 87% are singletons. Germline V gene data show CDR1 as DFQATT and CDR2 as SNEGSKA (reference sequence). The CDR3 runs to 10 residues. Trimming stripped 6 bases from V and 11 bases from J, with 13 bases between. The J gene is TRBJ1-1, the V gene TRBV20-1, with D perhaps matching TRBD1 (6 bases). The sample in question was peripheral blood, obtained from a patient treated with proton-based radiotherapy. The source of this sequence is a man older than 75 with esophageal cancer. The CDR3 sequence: CSAGGYGAFF. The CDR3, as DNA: TGCAGTGCAGGGGGGTATGGCGCTTTCTTT.